The clone carrying this TCR beta chain was detected only once. In the original analysis: Amplifying reference gene primers gave estimates of nucleated cell counts. TCRdb's table, derived via immunoSEQ multiplex PCR, lists solely in-frame clones and lacks some. V and J calls plus clone size are reproduced from that table; the DNA served to infer D and trimming. The sample has approximately 170,000 clones; roughly four fifths are singletons. This sample stems from a study of blood T cell repertoires in COVID-19. The CDR3 runs to 19 residues. Germline V CDR1 and CDR2: LGHDT, YNNKEL (reference sequence). Trimming stripped 4 bases from V and 0 bases from J, with 19 bases between.

The sequence was collected from a human donor with acute or convalescent COVID-19. The donor label of this sample is uncertain. The chain carries TRBV3-1 (or the pseudogene TRBV3-2) and TRBJ2-6; tentatively, D is TRBD2 (5 bases). What was sequenced was peripheral blood. CDR3 DNA: TGTGCCAGCAGCCCGACGGGTAGAGGGCTAACCTCTGGGGCCAACGTCCTGACTTTC. The encoded protein is CASSPTGRGLTSGANVLTF.